This T cell receptor beta chain was sequenced for a study of prognosis after radiotherapy for stage I lung cancer. This clonotype is labeled medium-sized (0.01 to 0.1%). No antigen is known for it. TCR beta CDR3 amplification from genomic DNA was performed by two-round multiplex PCR. The use of primers specific to each TRBV and TRBJ gene characterized first-round PCR. TCRdb recomputed calls from the multiplex PCR reads with MiXCR, one row per CDR3 protein. The sample contains 15,000 to 20,000 distinct CDR3 sequences, about a quarter of which appear only once. Regarding the study as a whole: Lower Shannon entropy after stereotactic body radiation therapy was observed in patients who went on to develop distant metastases. Reportedly, TRBV and TRBJ gene usage varied with metastasis presence.

The CDR3 extends over 16 amino acids. The V segment lost 6 bases and the J segment 2 bases; nucleotides outside the gene matches: 10. The V gene's germline CDR1 is DFQATT and CDR2 SNEGSKA (reference sequence). The clonotype comes from a donor at least 50 years old with non-small cell lung cancer. The rearrangement links TRBV20-1 to TRBJ2-3, with TRBD2 identical over 11 bases. The sequences come from PBMCs, collected before or after stereotactic body radiation therapy (not recorded which). CDR3 loop: CSAGDIAGGDTDTQYF. DNA of the CDR3: TGCAGTGCGGGGGACATAGCGGGAGGGGACACAGATACGCAGTATTTT.